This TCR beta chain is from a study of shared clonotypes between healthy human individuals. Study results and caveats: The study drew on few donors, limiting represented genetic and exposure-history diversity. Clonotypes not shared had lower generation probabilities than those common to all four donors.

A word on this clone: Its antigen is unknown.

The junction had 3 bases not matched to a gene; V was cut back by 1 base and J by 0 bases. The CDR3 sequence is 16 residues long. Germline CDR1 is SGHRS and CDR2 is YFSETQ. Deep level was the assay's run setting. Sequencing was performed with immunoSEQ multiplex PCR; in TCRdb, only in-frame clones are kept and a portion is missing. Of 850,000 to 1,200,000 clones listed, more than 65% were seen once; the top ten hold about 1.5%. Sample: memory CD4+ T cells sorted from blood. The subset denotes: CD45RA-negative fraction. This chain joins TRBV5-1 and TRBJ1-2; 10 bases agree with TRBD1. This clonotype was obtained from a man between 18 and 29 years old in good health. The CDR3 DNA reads TGCGCCAGCAGCTTGTGGACAGGGGGTTCTAACTATGGCTACACCTTC. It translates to CASSLWTGGSNYGYTF.